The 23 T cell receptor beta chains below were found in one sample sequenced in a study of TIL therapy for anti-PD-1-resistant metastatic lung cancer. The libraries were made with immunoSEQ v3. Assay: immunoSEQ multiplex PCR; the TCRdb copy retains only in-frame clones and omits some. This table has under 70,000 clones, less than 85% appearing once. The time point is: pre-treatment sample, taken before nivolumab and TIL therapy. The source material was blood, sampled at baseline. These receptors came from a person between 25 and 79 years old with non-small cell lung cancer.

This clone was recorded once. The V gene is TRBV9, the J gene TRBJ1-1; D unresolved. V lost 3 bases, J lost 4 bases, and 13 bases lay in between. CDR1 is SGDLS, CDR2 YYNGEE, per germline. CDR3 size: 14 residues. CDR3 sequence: CASSGERWGTEAFF. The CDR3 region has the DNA TGTGCCAGCAGCGGCGAAAGGTGGGGCACTGAAGCTTTCTTT.

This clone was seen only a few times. The chain's CDR3 is CASSPGGSREQYF. CDR3 bases: TGTGCCAGCAGCCCAGGGGGGTCTCGAGAGCAGTACTTC. The chain links TRBV11-3 to TRBJ2-7; maybe TRBD1 (7 bases). The CDR3 is 13 amino acids. V was trimmed by 5 bases and J by 7 bases, leaving 15 bases between them. Germline V lookup: CDR1 SGHNT, CDR2 YENEEA.

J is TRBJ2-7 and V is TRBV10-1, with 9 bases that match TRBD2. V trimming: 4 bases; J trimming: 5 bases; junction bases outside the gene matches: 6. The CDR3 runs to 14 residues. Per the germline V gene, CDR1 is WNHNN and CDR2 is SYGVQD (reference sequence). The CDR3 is CASSGASGMDEQYF. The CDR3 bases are TGCGCCAGCAGTGGGGCTAGCGGGATGGACGAGCAGTACTTC.

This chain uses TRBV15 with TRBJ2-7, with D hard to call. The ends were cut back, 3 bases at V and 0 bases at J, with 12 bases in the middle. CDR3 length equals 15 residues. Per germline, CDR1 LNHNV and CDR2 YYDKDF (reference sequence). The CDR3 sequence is CATSSDRLSSYEQYF. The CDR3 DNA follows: TGTGCCACCAGCAGTGATCGGTTGAGCTCCTACGAGCAGTACTTC.

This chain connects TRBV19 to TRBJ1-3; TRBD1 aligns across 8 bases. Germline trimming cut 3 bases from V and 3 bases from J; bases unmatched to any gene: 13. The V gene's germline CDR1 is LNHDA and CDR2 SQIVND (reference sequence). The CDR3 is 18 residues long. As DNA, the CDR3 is TGTGCCAGTAGTATCAGGGGGCAAGGAAGGACCCGTGGAAACACCATATATTTT. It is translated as CASSIRGQGRTRGNTIYF.

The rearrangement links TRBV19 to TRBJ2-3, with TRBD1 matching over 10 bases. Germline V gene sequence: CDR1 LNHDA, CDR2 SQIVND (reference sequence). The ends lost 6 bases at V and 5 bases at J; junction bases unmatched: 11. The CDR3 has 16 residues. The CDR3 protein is CASSRSRQGAGDTQYF. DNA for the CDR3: TGTGCCAGTAGCCGTTCAAGACAGGGGGCTGGAGATACGCAGTATTTT.

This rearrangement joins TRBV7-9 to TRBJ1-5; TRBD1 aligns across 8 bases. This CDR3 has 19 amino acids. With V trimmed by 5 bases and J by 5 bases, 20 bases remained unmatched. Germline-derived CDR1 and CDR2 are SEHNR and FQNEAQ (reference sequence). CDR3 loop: CASSPRGTGEYLADQPQHF. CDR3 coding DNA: TGTGCCAGCAGCCCCCGGGGGACAGGAGAATACCTGGCAGATCAGCCCCAGCATTTT. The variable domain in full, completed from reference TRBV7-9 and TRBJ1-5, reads DTGVSQNPRHKITKRGQNVTFRCDPISEHNRLYWYRQTLGQGPEFLTYFQNEAQLEKSRLLSDRFSAERPKGSFSTLEIQRTEQGDSAMYLCASSPRGTGEYLADQPQHFGDGTRLSIL.

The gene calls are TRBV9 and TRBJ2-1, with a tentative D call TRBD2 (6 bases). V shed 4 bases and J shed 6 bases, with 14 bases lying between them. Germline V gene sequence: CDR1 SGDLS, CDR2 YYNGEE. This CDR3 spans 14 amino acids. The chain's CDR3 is CASSSGSTLNEQFF. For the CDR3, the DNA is TGTGCCAGCAGCTCCGGGAGTACCCTCAATGAGCAGTTCTTC. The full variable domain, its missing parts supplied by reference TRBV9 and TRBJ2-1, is DSGVTQTPKHLITATGQRVTLRCSPRSGDLSVYWYQQSLDQGLQFLIQYYNGEERAKGNILERFSAQQFPDLHSELNLSSLELGDSALYFCASSSGSTLNEQFFGPGTRLTVL.

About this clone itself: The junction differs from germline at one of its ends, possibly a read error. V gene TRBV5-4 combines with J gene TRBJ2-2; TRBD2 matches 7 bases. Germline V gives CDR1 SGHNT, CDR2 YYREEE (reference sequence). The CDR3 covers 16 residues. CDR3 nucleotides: TGTGCCAGCAGCTTTCCCGGGACTATGAACACCAGGGAGCTGTTTTTT. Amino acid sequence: CASSFPGTMNTRELFF.

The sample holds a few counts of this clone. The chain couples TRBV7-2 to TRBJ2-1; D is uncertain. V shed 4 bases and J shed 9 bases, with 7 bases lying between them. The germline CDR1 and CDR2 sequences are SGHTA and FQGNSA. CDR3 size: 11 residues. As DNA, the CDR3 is TGTGCCAGCAGCTCGGGTGTTGAGCAGTTCTTC. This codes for CASSSGVEQFF.

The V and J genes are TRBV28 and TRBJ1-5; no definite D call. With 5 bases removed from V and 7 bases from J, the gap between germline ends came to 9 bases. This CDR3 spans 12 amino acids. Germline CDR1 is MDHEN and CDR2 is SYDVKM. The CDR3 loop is CASSVPGQPQHF. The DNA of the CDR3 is TGTGCCAGCAGTGTACCCGGGCAGCCCCAGCATTTT.

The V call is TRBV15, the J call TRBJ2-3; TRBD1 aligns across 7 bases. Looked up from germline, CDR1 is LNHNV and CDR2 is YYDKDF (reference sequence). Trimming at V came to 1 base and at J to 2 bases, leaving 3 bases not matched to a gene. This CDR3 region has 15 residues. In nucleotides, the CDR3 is TGTGCCACCAGCAGAGGAGGGGGCACCACAGATACGCAGTATTTT. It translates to CATSRGGGTTDTQYF.

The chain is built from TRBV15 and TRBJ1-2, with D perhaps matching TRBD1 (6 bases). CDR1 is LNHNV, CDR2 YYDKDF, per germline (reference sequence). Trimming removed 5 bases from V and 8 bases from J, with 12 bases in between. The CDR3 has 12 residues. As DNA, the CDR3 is TGTGCCACCAGCTTTTCAGGGGACGGCTACACCTTC. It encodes CATSFSGDGYTF.

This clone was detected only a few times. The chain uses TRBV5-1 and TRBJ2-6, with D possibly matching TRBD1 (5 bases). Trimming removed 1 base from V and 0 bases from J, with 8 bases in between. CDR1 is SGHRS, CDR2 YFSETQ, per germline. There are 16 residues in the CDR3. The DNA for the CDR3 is TGCGCCAGCAGCTTGACAGGCCACTCTGGGGCCAACGTCCTGACTTTC. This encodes CASSLTGHSGANVLTF.

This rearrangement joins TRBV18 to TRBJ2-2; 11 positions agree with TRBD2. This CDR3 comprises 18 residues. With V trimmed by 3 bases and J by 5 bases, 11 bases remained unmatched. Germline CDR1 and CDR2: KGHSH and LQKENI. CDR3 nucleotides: TGTGCCAGCTCACCTAAACTAGCGGGAGACCGGAGGACCGGGGAGCTGTTTTTT. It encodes CASSPKLAGDRRTGELFF.

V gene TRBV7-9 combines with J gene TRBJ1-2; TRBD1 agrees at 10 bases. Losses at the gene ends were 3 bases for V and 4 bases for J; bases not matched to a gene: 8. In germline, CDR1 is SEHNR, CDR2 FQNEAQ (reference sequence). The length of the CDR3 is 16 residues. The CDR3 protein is CASSFSPGTGAYGYTF. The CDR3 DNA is TGTGCCAGCAGCTTCTCCCCCGGGACAGGGGCCTATGGCTACACCTTC.

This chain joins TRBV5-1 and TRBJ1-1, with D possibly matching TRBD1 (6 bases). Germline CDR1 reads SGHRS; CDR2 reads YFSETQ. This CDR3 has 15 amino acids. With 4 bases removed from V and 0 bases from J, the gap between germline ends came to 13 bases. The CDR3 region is CASSLTGIVNTEAFF. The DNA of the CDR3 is TGCGCCAGCAGCCTAACAGGGATCGTGAACACTGAAGCTTTCTTT.

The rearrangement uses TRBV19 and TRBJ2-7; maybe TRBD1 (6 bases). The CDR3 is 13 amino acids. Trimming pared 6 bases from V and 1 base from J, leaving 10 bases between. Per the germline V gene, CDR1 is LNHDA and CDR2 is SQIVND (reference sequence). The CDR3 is CASRRTGSYEQYF. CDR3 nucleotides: TGTGCCAGTAGACGAACAGGGTCCTACGAGCAGTACTTC.

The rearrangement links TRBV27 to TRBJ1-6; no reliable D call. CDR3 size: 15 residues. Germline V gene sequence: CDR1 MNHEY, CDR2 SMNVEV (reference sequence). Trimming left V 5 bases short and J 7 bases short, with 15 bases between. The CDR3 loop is CASSPKGGWNSPLHF. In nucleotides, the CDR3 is TGTGCCAGCAGTCCTAAAGGAGGGTGGAATTCACCCCTCCACTTT.

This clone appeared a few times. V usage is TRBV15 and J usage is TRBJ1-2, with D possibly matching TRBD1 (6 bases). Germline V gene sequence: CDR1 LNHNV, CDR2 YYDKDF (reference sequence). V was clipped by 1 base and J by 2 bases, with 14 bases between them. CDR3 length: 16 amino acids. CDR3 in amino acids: CATSRAPGAYNYGYTF. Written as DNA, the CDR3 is TGTGCCACCAGCAGAGCCCCAGGGGCCTACAACTATGGCTACACCTTC.

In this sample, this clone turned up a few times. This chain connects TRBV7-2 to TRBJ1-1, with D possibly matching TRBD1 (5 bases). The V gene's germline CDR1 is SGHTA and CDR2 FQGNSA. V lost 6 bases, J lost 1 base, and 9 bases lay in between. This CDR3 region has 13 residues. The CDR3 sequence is CASSRQTNTEAFF. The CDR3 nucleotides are TGTGCCAGCAGTCGACAGACGAACACTGAAGCTTTCTTT.

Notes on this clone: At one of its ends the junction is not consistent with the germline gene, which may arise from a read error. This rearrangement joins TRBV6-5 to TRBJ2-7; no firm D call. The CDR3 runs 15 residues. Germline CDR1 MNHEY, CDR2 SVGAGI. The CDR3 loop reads CASTRQGTPPYQQYF. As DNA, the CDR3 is TGTGCCAGCACACGACAAGGAACACCCCCCTACCAGCAGTACTTC.

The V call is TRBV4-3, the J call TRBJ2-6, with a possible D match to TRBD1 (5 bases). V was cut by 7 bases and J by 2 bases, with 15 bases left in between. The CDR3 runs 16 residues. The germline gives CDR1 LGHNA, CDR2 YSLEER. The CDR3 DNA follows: TGCGCCAGCACCACCTACTGGGGCCCTGGGGCCAACGTCCTGACTTTC. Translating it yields CASTTYWGPGANVLTF.